This T cell receptor (beta chain) came from a study of blood T cell repertoires in COVID-19. Study background: Both acute and convalescent COVID-19 samples were obtained from the United States, Italy and Spain. Sources were T cells, B-cell-depleted T cells, or PBMCs; the material itself was cDNA or gDNA.

As processed by the authors: Amplification with reference gene primers provided the estimates of nucleated cell counts. The repertoire was sequenced with immunoSEQ multiplex PCR; TCRdb's copy has only in-frame clones and lacks some. The V and J calls and clone size were taken over from that table, and D and trimming were inferred from the DNA. The table includes around 98,000 clones, around 84% detected once. This clone was seen just once. This CDR3 region has 15 residues. In germline, CDR1 is GTSNPN, CDR2 SVGIG (reference sequence). V was pared by 1 base and J by 5 bases, with 6 bases of the junction left unmatched.

This clonotype was sampled from a woman aged 60-75 years with acute or convalescent COVID-19. The chain joins TRBV30 to TRBJ2-2; TRBD1 aligns across 8 bases. The specimen was peripheral blood. The CDR3 is CAWSGTTGVTGELFF. The DNA for the CDR3 is TGTGCCTGGAGTGGGACGACAGGGGTTACCGGGGAGCTGTTTTTT.